Listed here are 16 T cell receptor beta chains from one sample, sequenced in a study of shared clonotypes between healthy human individuals. The protocol was immunoSEQ multiplex PCR, while the TCRdb copy is restricted to in-frame clones and leaves out a portion. Among some 2 million clones listed, approximately 94% were seen once. Terminally differentiated effector memory CD45RA+ cells were excluded by CCR7 positive selection of CD45RO-negative cells. Sample: naive CD8+ T cells sorted from blood. These receptors all stem from a man between 18 and 35 years old in good health.

The chain carries TRBV9 and TRBJ2-7; the D gene is possibly TRBD1 (5 bases). The CDR3 loop spans 14 amino acids. The V end lost 0 bases, the J end lost 2 bases, and 9 bases lay between the germline ends. CDR1 and CDR2 (germline): SGDLS, YYNGEE. The CDR3 DNA reads as TGTGCCAGCAGCGTAGCGGACAAAGCCTACGAGCAGTACTTC. Translated: CASSVADKAYEQYF.

CDR3 sequence (DNA): TGTGCCAGTCGGATCAGGGGGATCCAAGAGACCCAGTACTTC. Protein sequence: CASRIRGIQETQYF. J is TRBJ2-5 and V is TRBV28; 7 bases match TRBD1. This CDR3 region has 14 residues. V shed 9 bases, J shed 1 base, and the junction held 8 bases outside the gene matches. Germline CDR1 is MDHEN and CDR2 is SYDVKM.

The rearrangement joins TRBV11-3 to TRBJ2-5; a weak D match, TRBD1 (6 bases). Germline V CDR1 and CDR2: SGHNT, YENEEA. Trimming stripped 5 bases from V and 5 bases from J, with 18 bases between. This CDR3 is 15 amino acids long. In DNA form, the CDR3 reads TGTGCCAGCAGCCCGCAGGGGACGGAAGGGGAGACCCAGTACTTC. Protein sequence: CASSPQGTEGETQYF.

This clone has only a few counts. The CDR3 DNA sequence: TGCGCCAGCAGCCCTGACAGGGCCCTTAATGAAAAACTGTTTTTT. Encoded protein: CASSPDRALNEKLFF. This chain joins TRBV5-1 and TRBJ1-4; 7 bases are a match to TRBD1. CDR3 length: 15 amino acids. Germline V gives CDR1 SGHRS, CDR2 YFSETQ. Germline trimming cut 4 bases from V and 4 bases from J; bases unmatched to any gene: 7.

The V gene is TRBV5-6, the J gene TRBJ1-1; no reliable D call. CDR1 is SGHDT and CDR2 is YYEEEE in the germline V gene. The CDR3 runs 13 residues. The ends were cut back, 6 bases at V and 1 base at J, with 10 bases in the middle. CDR3 in DNA: TGTGCCAGCACTTGGATAGGGAACACTGAAGCTTTCTTT. Translated: CASTWIGNTEAFF.

The rearrangement links TRBV4-1 to TRBJ1-2, with a tentative D call TRBD1 (6 bases). CDR1 and CDR2 from the germline V gene are MGHRA and YSYEKL. V shed 4 bases and J shed 4 bases, with 16 bases lying between them. The CDR3 consists of 15 residues. The CDR3 bases are TGCGCCAGCAGCCCAATTGTGTCAGGGGCCTATGGCTACACCTTC. It codes for CASSPIVSGAYGYTF.

This chain uses TRBV30 with TRBJ1-2; D possibly corresponds to TRBD1 (5 bases). Trimming removed 0 bases at V and 8 bases at J, with 10 bases between. This CDR3 has 12 amino acids. Germline CDR1 GTSNPN, CDR2 SVGIG (reference sequence). CDR3 coding DNA: TGTGCCTGGAGTGTACCCGGGGCCGGCTACACCTTC. The encoded protein is CAWSVPGAGYTF.

CDR3: CASSQVKGGDGGEYGYTF. The CDR3 DNA follows: TGCGCCAGCAGCCAAGTGAAGGGAGGGGACGGAGGTGAATATGGCTACACCTTC. The chain employs TRBV4-1 and TRBJ1-2, with D tentatively TRBD1 (5 bases). The CDR3 contains 18 residues. CDR1 and CDR2 (germline): MGHRA, YSYEKL. V lost 1 base to trimming and J lost 5 bases, with 23 bases between them.

This chain connects TRBV6-6 to TRBJ2-3; D is undetermined. The V gene lost 0 bases and the J gene lost 0 bases, with 7 bases spanning the gap. This CDR3 region has 15 residues. Germline V lookup: CDR1 MNHNY, CDR2 SVGAGI (reference sequence). CDR3 residues: CASSYSEYSTDTQYF. In nucleotides, the CDR3 is TGTGCCAGCAGTTACTCGGAGTACAGCACAGATACGCAGTATTTT.

The rearrangement joins TRBV5-4 to TRBJ2-7, with a weak D call TRBD1 (5 bases). V was cut by 4 bases and J by 3 bases, with 11 bases left in between. CDR3 length: 13 residues. Germline CDR1 and CDR2: SGHNT and YYREEE (reference sequence). This chain's CDR3 is CASSTGHHYEQYF. In DNA form, the CDR3 reads TGTGCCAGCAGCACCGGACACCACTACGAGCAGTACTTC.

Comments on this clone: Other DNA sequences in this specimen translate into the identical CDR3. Here the CDR3 reads CASSSGTVSYEQYF. CDR3 DNA: TGTGCCAGCAGCTCCGGGACAGTCTCCTACGAGCAGTACTTC. The chain joins TRBV7-9 to TRBJ2-7; 7 nucleotides match TRBD1. The germline gives CDR1 SEHNR, CDR2 FQNEAQ (reference sequence). V shed 4 bases, J shed 0 bases, and the junction held 3 bases outside the gene matches. The CDR3 is 14 residues long.

The J gene is TRBJ2-1, the V gene TRBV9; 9 nucleotides align to TRBD2. This CDR3 has 16 amino acids. Germline CDR1 reads SGDLS; CDR2 reads YYNGEE. Trimming took 3 bases from V and 2 from J; bases not matched to a gene: 6. The CDR3 is CASSDGGGAAYNEQFF. DNA of the CDR3: TGTGCCAGCAGCGACGGCGGGGGGGCCGCCTACAATGAGCAGTTCTTC.

The chain is built from TRBV27 and TRBJ1-3, with D uncertain. Germline V lookup: CDR1 MNHEY, CDR2 SMNVEV (reference sequence). V lost 2 bases, J lost 4 bases, and 9 bases lay in between. The CDR3 contains 14 residues. The DNA of the CDR3 is TGTGCCAGCAGTTTAAATGGGTGGGGAAACACCATATATTTT. Translated: CASSLNGWGNTIYF.

In its sample, this clone was seen once. The rearrangement links TRBV2 to TRBJ2-5; maybe TRBD2 (5 bases). This CDR3 comprises 13 residues. Germline CDR1 is SNHLY and CDR2 is FYNNEI. V lost 8 bases and J 5 bases, leaving 15 bases between the germline ends. The CDR3 DNA sequence: TGTGCCAGCGAAACTAGTGATTACGAGACCCAGTACTTC. Translating it yields CASETSDYETQYF.

The CDR3 reads CASSYVGIGYGYTF. In DNA, the CDR3 is TGTGCCAGCAGTTATGTGGGTATAGGCTATGGCTACACCTTC. The chain has TRBV6-5 and TRBJ1-2; D not certain. Germline V lookup: CDR1 MNHEY, CDR2 SVGAGI. Trimming left V 3 bases short and J 4 bases short, with 12 bases between. There are 14 residues in the CDR3.

The gene calls are TRBV7-9 and TRBJ1-4, with 9 bases that match TRBD1. Trimming took 5 bases from V and 8 from J; bases not matched to a gene: 3. This CDR3 has 13 residues. From germline, CDR1 is SEHNR and CDR2 FQNEAQ (reference sequence). CDR3 amino acids: CASSHGTGEKLFF. The CDR3 region has the DNA TGTGCCAGCAGCCACGGGACAGGGGAAAAACTGTTTTTT.